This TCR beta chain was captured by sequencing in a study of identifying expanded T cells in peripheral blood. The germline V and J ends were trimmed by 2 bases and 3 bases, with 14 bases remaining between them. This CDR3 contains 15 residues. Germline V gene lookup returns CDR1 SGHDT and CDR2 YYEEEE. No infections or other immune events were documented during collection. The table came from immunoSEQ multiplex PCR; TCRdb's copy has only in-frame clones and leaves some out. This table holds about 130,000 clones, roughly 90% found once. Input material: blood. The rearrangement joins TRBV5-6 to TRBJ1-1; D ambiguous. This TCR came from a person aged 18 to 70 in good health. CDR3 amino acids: CASSFDEGWHTEAFF. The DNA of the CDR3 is TGTGCCAGCAGCTTTGACGAGGGTTGGCACACTGAAGCTTTCTTT.